This is a list of T cell receptor beta chains from one sample in a study of T cell therapy after organ transplantation. The assay was immunoSEQ multiplex PCR, and TCRdb's table has in-frame clones only and misses some. The sample shows about 17,000 clones, less than 90% of them seen only once. These receptors' targets are unknown. The source was CD8+ T cells from blood, collected after autologous CMV-specific T cell therapy. All receptors derive from a human patient who had received a solid organ transplant and had CMV disease. The graft donor may have contributed some T cells. Each CDR3 is given with its conserved first and last residue. D genes are given only for firm matches. Only part of the rows carry a size: once, few, many, or a class if the clone is expanded.

cdr3_length,j_call,v_call,clone_size,d_call,cdr3_aa,cdr3_nt
14,TRBJ2-1,TRBV7-9,-,TRBD2,CASSPQRELGEQFF,TGTGCCAGCAGCCCCCAGCGGGAGCTTGGTGAGCAGTTCTTC
14,TRBJ1-2,TRBV4-1,few,-,CASSPAVPNYGYTF,TGCGCCAGCAGCCCCGCAGTTCCCAACTATGGCTACACCTTC
12,TRBJ1-1,TRBV10-3,-,-,CAISEGRGLAFF,TGTGCCATCAGTGAGGGGCGGGGGTTGGCTTTCTTT
14,TRBJ2-2,TRBV2,-,-,CASTGLGNTGELFF,TGTGCCAGCACTGGGTTGGGCAACACCGGGGAGCTGTTTTTT
17,TRBJ1-2,TRBV5-1,-,TRBD1,CASSASGTGEAGYGYTF,TGCGCCAGCAGCGCCTCCGGGACAGGGGAAGCTGGCTATGGCTACACCTTC
15,TRBJ2-1,TRBV9,-,TRBD2,CASSVELAGFYEQFF,TGTGCCAGCAGCGTAGAACTAGCGGGGTTCTATGAGCAGTTCTTC
14,TRBJ1-1,TRBV4-3,-,TRBD1,CASSQDRGYTEAFF,TGCGCCAGCAGCCAAGACAGGGGGTACACTGAAGCTTTCTTT
16,TRBJ2-4,TRBV27,-,TRBD1,CASSLLGQGEGNIQYF,TGTGCCAGCAGTTTACTAGGACAGGGAGAAGGAAACATTCAGTACTTC
18,TRBJ2-7,TRBV30,once,TRBD2,CAWSRTSGGSPLQYEQYF,TGTGCCTGGAGTCGGACTAGCGGGGGGTCCCCCCTCCAATACGAGCAGTACTTC
12,TRBJ2-2,TRBV27,-,-,CASSLLSGELFF,TGTGCCAGCAGTCTCCTTTCCGGGGAGCTGTTTTTT
14,TRBJ1-1,TRBV9,few,-,CASSVGPADTEAFF,TGTGCCAGCAGCGTAGGCCCCGCCGACACTGAAGCTTTCTTT
13,TRBJ1-1,TRBV19,few,-,CASPNEENTEAFF,TGTGCCAGCCCGAACGAAGAGAACACTGAAGCTTTCTTT
15,TRBJ2-2,TRBV7-9,once,-,CASSPYRGPGGELFF,TGTGCCAGCAGCCCGTACCGTGGGCCTGGCGGGGAGCTGTTTTTT
13,TRBJ1-2,TRBV7-9,once,-,CASSFSSSDGYTF,TGTGCCAGCAGCTTCAGTTCGAGCGATGGCTACACCTTC
16,TRBJ1-1,TRBV27,-,TRBD1,CASSLGAGTDSSEAFF,TGTGCCAGCAGTTTGGGGGCCGGGACAGACTCTAGTGAAGCTTTCTTT
14,TRBJ2-3,TRBV6-4,-,TRBD1,CASSDSTGADTQYF,TGTGCCAGCAGTGACTCGACAGGGGCAGATACGCAGTATTTT
16,TRBJ2-5,TRBV11-2,once,TRBD1,CASSSAQGALGETQYF,TGTGCCAGCAGCTCGGCCCAGGGGGCCTTGGGGGAGACCCAGTACTTC
13,TRBJ1-6,TRBV19,-,-,CASRLGSRSPLHF,TGTGCCAGTAGGCTGGGATCTAGGTCACCCCTCCACTTT
15,TRBJ2-1,TRBV2,-,TRBD2,CASSEPSGGAYEQFF,TGTGCCAGCAGTGAACCTAGCGGGGGGGCCTATGAGCAGTTCTTC
14,TRBJ2-7,TRBV9,-,TRBD1,CASSGDRGFVEQYF,TGTGCCAGCAGCGGGGACAGGGGTTTCGTCGAGCAGTACTTC
19,TRBJ2-3,TRBV29-1,-,-,CSVEVPAGGRFPSTDTQYF,TGCAGCGTTGAAGTACCGGCCGGGGGGCGCTTCCCCTCCACAGATACGCAGTATTTT
15,TRBJ2-3,TRBV6-4,-,-,CASSDSMGSTDTQYF,TGTGCCAGCAGTGACTCAATGGGTAGCACAGATACGCAGTATTTT
17,TRBJ2-2,TRBV11-2,-,TRBD2,CASSPSGGRVSTGELFF,TGTGCCAGCAGCCCCTCGGGCGGGAGGGTCTCCACCGGGGAGCTGTTTTTT
15,TRBJ1-1,TRBV6-6,once,-,CASSYSSAGFTEAFF,TGTGCCAGCAGTTACTCGAGCGCGGGGTTCACTGAAGCTTTCTTT
14,TRBJ1-5,TRBV10-3,-,-,CAISESGGNQPQHF,TGTGCCATCAGTGAGTCAGGCGGCAATCAGCCCCAGCATTTT
15,TRBJ2-1,TRBV4-1,-,TRBD2,CASRPLADSYNEQFF,TGCGCCAGCAGACCACTAGCGGACTCCTACAATGAGCAGTTCTTC
13,TRBJ2-7,TRBV30,-,-,CAWSVQDSHEQYF,TGTGCCTGGAGTGTACAGGACAGCCACGAGCAGTACTTC
17,TRBJ2-3,TRBV15,-,-,CATSRDGMVADTDTQYF,TGTGCCACCAGCAGAGATGGCATGGTAGCGGACACAGATACGCAGTATTTT
14,TRBJ1-1,TRBV27,-,-,CASTEGVWSTEAFF,TGTGCCAGTACGGAGGGCGTCTGGTCCACTGAAGCTTTCTTT
16,TRBJ2-1,TRBV4-3,-,TRBD2,CASSQDGAGGYNEQFF,TGCGCCAGCAGCCAAGATGGGGCGGGGGGGTACAATGAGCAGTTCTTC
14,TRBJ2-7,TRBV9,-,TRBD1,CASSVGGGTYEQYF,TGTGCCAGCAGCGTAGGAGGGGGCACGTACGAGCAGTACTTC
16,TRBJ2-5,TRBV27,medium-sized,TRBD1,CASSTSPGQAQWTQYF,TGTGCCAGCAGTACCTCACCGGGACAGGCCCAGTGGACCCAGTACTTC
13,TRBJ1-1,TRBV6-5,-,TRBD1,CASSYDGTVEAFF,TGTGCCAGCAGTTACGATGGGACAGTCGAAGCTTTCTTT
14,TRBJ2-7,TRBV25-1,once,-,CASSLQGRAHEQYF,TGTGCCAGCAGTCTCCAGGGAAGAGCCCACGAGCAGTACTTC
15,TRBJ1-1,TRBV2,-,-,CASSEGWGGNTEAFF,TGTGCCAGCAGTGAAGGTTGGGGAGGGAACACTGAAGCTTTCTTT
14,TRBJ2-2,TRBV30,-,-,CAWETDENTGELFF,TGTGCCTGGGAGACCGACGAGAACACCGGGGAGCTGTTTTTT
16,TRBJ2-3,TRBV4-1,few,-,CASSQDGPISTDTQYF,TGCGCCAGCAGCCAAGATGGGCCCATTAGCACAGATACGCAGTATTTT
15,TRBJ1-1,TRBV6-5,-,TRBD1,CASSYVQGVNTEAFF,TGTGCCAGCAGTTACGTACAGGGGGTGAACACTGAAGCTTTCTTT
14,TRBJ2-2,TRBV30,-,-,CAWSVQTFTGELFF,TGTGCCTGGAGTGTACAGACCTTCACCGGGGAGCTGTTTTTT
16,TRBJ1-3,TRBV30,-,-,CAWSVWRGEYGNTIYF,TGTGCCTGGAGTGTTTGGAGGGGGGAATATGGAAACACCATATATTTT